This T cell receptor beta chain was sequenced in a study of PD-L1 blockade in urothelial cancer. Study-level information: Patients went on atezolizumab around 2014, receiving 1,200 mg intravenously every 3 weeks. Blood analysis took place 3 weeks (second dose) and 6 weeks after treatment start.

Every PCR got spiked synthetic TCR analog templates. Clones were read by immunoSEQ multiplex PCR, and TCRdb kept only the in-frame ones, dropping some. The table has fewer than 95,000 clones, 65% to 85% seen once. The time point: pretreatment peripheral blood. The CDR3 covers 14 residues. CDR1 is MNHEY and CDR2 is SVGAGI in the germline V gene. Trimming removed 5 bases from V and 5 bases from J; junction bases left unmatched: 3. The chain uses TRBV6-5 and TRBJ1-4; 9 bases align to TRBD1. This TCR was recovered from a man aged 55 to 70 with urothelial cancer. The source material was PBMCs, sampled around atezolizumab (anti-PD-L1) treatment. As DNA, the CDR3 is TGTGCCAGCAGTGGGGGACAGGGAAATGAAAAACTGTTTTTT. Its protein is CASSGGQGNEKLFF.